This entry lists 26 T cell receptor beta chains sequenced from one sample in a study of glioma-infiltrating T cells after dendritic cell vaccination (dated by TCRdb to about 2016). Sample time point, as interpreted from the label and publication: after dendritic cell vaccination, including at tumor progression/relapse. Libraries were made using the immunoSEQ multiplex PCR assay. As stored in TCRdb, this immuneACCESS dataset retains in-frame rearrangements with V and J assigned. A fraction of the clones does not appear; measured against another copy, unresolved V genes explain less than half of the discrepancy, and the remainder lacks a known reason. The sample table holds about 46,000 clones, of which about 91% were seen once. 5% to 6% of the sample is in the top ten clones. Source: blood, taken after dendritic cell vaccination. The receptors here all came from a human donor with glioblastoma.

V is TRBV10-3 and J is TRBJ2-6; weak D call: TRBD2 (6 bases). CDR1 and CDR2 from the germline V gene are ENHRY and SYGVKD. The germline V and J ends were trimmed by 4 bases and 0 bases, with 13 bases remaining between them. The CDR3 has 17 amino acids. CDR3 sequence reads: CAISGPSDDSGANVLTF. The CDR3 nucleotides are TGTGCCATCAGTGGTCCTAGCGATGACTCTGGGGCCAACGTCCTGACTTTC.

CDR3 DNA sequence: TGTGCCAGCAGCTTAGGGACAGGGGGGAGCAATCAGCCCCAGCATTTT. Its protein is CASSLGTGGSNQPQHF. The chain links TRBV7-6 to TRBJ1-5; 10 bases align to TRBD1. Per germline, CDR1 SGHVS and CDR2 FNYEAQ. Trimming removed 1 base from V and 1 base from J; junction bases left unmatched: 1. The CDR3 is made up of 16 amino acids.

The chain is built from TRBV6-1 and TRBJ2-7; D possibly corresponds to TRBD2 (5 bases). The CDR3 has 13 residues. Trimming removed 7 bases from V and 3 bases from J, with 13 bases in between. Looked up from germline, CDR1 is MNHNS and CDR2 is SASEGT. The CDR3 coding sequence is TGTGCCAGCAATAGGGCCGGGGTCTACGAGCAGTACTTC. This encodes CASNRAGVYEQYF.

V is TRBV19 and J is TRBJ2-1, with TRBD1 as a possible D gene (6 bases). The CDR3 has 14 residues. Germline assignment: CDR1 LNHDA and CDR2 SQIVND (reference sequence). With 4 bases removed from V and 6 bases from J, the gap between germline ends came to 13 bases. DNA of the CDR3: TGTGCCAGTAGTACAGGGGTCCGGGTCAATGAGCAGTTCTTC. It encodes CASSTGVRVNEQFF.

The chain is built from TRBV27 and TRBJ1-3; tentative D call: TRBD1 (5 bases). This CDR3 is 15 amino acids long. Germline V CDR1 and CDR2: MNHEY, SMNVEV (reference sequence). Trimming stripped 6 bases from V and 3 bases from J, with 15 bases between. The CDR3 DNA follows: TGTGCCAGCAGAACCTCGGGGGGAGGTGGAAACACCATATATTTT. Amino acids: CASRTSGGGGNTIYF.

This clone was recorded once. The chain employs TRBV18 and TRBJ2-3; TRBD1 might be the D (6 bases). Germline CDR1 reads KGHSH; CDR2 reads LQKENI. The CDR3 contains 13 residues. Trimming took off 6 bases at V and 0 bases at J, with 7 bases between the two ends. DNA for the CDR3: TGTGCCAGCTCCGGACAGAGCACAGATACGCAGTATTTT. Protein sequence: CASSGQSTDTQYF.

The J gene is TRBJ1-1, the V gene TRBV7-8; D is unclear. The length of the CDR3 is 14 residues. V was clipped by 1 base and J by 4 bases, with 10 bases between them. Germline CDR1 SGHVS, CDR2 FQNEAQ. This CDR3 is CASSLVGEGTEAFF. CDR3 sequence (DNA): TGTGCCAGCAGCTTAGTCGGGGAAGGCACTGAAGCTTTCTTT.

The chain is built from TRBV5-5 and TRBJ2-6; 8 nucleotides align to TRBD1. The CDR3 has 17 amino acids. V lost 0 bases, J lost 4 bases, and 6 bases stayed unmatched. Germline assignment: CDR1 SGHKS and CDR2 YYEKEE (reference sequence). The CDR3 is CASSLDPGGSGANVLTF. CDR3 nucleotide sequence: TGTGCCAGCAGCTTGGACCCAGGGGGCTCAGGGGCCAACGTCCTGACTTTC.

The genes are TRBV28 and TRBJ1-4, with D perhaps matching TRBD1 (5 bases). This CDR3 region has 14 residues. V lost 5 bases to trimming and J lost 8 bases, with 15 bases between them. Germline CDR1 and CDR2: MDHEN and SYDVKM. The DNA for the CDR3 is TGTGCCAGCAGTAAGGGGTCCTCGAGGGAAAAACTGTTTTTT. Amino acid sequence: CASSKGSSREKLFF.

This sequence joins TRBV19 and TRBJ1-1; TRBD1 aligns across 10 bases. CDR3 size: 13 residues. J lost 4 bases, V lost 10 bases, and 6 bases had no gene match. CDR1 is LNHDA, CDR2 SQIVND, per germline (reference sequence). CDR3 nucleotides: TGTGCCACCCGACAGGGGGCATCCACTGAAGCTTTCTTT. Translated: CATRQGASTEAFF.

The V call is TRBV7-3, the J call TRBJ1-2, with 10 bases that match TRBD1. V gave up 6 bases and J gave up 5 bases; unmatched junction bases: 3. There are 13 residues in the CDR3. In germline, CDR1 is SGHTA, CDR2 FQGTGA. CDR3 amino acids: CASSTGQGYGYTF. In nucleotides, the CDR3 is TGTGCCAGCAGTACGGGACAGGGGTATGGCTACACCTTC.

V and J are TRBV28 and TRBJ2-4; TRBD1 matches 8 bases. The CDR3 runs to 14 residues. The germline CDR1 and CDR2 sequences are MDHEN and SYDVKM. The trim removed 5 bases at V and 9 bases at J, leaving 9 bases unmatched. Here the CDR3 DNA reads TGTGCCAGCAGTAGCCCTGGACAGGGCAGCATTCAGTACTTC. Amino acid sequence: CASSSPGQGSIQYF.

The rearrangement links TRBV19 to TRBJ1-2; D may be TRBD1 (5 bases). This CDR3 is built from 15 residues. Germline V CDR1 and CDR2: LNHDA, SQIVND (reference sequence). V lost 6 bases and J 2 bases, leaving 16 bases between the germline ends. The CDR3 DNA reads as TGTGCCAGTAGCCCTCATGGGGCGATGAACTATGGCTACACCTTC. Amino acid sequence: CASSPHGAMNYGYTF.

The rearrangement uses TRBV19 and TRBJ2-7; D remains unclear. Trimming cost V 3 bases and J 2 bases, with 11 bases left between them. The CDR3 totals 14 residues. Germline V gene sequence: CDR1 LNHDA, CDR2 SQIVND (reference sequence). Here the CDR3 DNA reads TGTGCCAGTAGTATCGGTGCAGGAACCTACGAGCAGTACTTC. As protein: CASSIGAGTYEQYF.

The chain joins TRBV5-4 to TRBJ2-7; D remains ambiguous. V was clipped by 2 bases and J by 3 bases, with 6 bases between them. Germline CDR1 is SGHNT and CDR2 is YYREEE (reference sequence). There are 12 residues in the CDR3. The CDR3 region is CASSLDNYEQYF. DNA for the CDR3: TGTGCCAGCAGCTTAGACAACTACGAGCAGTACTTC.

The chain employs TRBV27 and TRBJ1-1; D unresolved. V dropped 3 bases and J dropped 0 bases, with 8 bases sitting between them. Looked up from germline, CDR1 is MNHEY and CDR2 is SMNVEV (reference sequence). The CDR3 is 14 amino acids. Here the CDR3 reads CASSLGVMNTEAFF. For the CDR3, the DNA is TGTGCCAGCAGTTTGGGAGTTATGAACACTGAAGCTTTCTTT.

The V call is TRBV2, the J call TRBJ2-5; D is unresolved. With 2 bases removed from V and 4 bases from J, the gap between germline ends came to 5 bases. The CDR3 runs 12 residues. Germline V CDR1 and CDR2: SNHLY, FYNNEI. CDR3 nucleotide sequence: TGTGCCAGCAGTGAACTCGGAGAGACCCAGTACTTC. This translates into CASSELGETQYF. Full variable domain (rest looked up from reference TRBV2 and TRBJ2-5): EPEVTQTPSHQVTQMGQEVILRCVPISNHLYFYWYRQILGQKVEFLVSFYNNEISEKSEIFDDQFSVERPDGSNFTLKIRSTKLEDSAMYFCASSELGETQYFGPGTRLLVL.

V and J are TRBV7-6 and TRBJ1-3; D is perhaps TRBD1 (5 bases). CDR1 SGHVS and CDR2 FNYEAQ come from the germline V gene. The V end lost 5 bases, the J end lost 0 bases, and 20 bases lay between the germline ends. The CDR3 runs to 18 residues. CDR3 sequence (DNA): TGTGCCAGCAGCCACGACATAGCAGGGACTAGCTCTGGAAACACCATATATTTT. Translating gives CASSHDIAGTSSGNTIYF.

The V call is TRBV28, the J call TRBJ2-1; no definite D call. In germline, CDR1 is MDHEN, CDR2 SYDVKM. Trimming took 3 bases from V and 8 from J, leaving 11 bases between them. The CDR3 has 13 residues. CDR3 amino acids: CASSLQRPYEQFF. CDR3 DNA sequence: TGTGCCAGCAGTTTGCAGCGACCGTATGAGCAGTTCTTC. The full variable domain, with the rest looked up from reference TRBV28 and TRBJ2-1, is DVKVTQSSRYLVKRTGEKVFLECVQDMDHENMFWYRQDPGLGLRLIYFSYDVKMKEKGDIPEGYSVSREKKERFSLILESASTNQTSMYLCASSLQRPYEQFFGPGTRLTVL.

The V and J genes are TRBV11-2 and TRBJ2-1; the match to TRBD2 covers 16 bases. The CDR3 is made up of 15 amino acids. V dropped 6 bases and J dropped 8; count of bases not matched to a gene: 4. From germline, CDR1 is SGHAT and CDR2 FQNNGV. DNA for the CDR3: TGTGCCAGCAGGTCGGGACTAGCGGGAGGGGATGAGCAGTTCTTC. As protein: CASRSGLAGGDEQFF. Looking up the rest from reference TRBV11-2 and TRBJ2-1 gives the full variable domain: EAGVAQSPRYKIIEKRQSVAFWCNPISGHATLYWYQQILGQGPKLLIQFQNNGVVDDSQLPKDRFSAERLKGVDSTLKIQPAKLEDSAVYLCASRSGLAGGDEQFFGPGTRLTVL.

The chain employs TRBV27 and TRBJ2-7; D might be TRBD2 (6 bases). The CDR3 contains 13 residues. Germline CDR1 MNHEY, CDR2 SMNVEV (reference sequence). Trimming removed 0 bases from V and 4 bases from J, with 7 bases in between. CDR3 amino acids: CASSLSGGYEQYF. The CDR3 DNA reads TGTGCCAGCAGTTTATCTGGGGGGTACGAGCAGTACTTC.

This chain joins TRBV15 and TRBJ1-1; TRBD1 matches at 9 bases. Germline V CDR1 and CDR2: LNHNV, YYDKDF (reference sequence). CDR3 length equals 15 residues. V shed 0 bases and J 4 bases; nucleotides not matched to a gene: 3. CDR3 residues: CATSRDRTGATEAFF. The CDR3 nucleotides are TGTGCCACCAGCAGAGACCGGACAGGGGCCACTGAAGCTTTCTTT.

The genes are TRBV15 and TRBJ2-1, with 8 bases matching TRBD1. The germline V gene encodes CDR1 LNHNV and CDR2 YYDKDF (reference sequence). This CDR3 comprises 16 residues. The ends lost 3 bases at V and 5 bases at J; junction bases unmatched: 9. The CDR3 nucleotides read TGTGCCACCAGCAGGGACCGACAGGGGAAAAACAATGAGCAGTTCTTC. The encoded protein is CATSRDRQGKNNEQFF.

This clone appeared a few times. The CDR3 DNA follows: TGTGCCAGCAGCGGAGGGCCAAAGGAGACCCAGTACTTC. This sequence encodes CASSGGPKETQYF. This chain uses TRBV9 with TRBJ2-5; weak D call: TRBD2 (5 bases). Germline lookup yields CDR1 SGDLS and CDR2 YYNGEE. Trimming took off 3 bases at V and 5 bases at J, with 11 bases between the two ends. The CDR3 loop spans 13 amino acids.

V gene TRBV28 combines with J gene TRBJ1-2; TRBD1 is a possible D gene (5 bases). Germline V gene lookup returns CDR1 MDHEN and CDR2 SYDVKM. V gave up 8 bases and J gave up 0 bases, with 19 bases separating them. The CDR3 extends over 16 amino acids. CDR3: CASRRPGTRANYGYTF. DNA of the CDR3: TGTGCCAGCCGACGACCCGGGACTAGGGCTAACTATGGCTACACCTTC.

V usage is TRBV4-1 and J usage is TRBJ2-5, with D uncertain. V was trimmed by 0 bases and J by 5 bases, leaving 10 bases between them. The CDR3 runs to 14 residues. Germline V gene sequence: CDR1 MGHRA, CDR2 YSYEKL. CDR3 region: CASSQDVHGETQYF. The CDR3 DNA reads TGCGCCAGCAGCCAAGATGTGCACGGGGAGACCCAGTACTTC.